This TCR gamma chain was retrieved from a study of γδ T cells in repeated Plasmodium falciparum infection. This clone came up a few times. TCRdb's protein, taken from a much larger clone, differs from this DNA's translation at residue 6, likely owing to a read error; the protein displayed comes from the DNA. Flow sorting of PBMC yielded separate Vgamma9/Vdelta2+ and Vdelta2-negative gammadelta T cell populations for bulk repertoire analysis. TCRdb re-called the multiplex PCR reads via CATT. The data hold 11,000 to 15,000 gamma-chain clones, with roughly 1.5% observed a single time. With 4 bases clipped from V and 7 bases from J, the junction kept 4 bases outside the gene matches. Per the germline V gene, CDR1 is GITISATS and CDR2 is ISYDGTV (reference sequence). The CDR3 has 11 amino acids.

This TCR derives from a pool of human donors (malaria-infected and uninfected, not separated). The chain links TRGV9 to TRGJ1 or TRGJ2. The sequencing sample was made of gamma-delta T cells from blood. CDR3 loop: CALWDTYKKLF. The CDR3 DNA reads as TGTGCCTTGTGGGACACGTATAAGAAACTCTTT.